A single sample gave rise to the 27 T cell receptor beta chains below, sequenced in a study of blood T cell repertoires in COVID-19. TCRdb's table, derived via immunoSEQ multiplex PCR, lists solely in-frame clones and lacks some. This sample has around 280,000 clones, with around nine tenths found just once. The sequenced sample consisted of peripheral blood. The receptors were gathered from a man in his 70s with acute or convalescent COVID-19.

The rearrangement uses TRBV2 and TRBJ2-3, with 9 bases identical to TRBD1. The germline V gene encodes CDR1 SNHLY and CDR2 FYNNEI. With V trimmed by 7 bases and J by 5 bases, 10 bases remained unmatched. The CDR3 is 15 residues long. The CDR3 spells CASNGGTGIGDTQYF. As DNA, the CDR3 is TGTGCCAGCAATGGCGGGACAGGGATTGGAGATACGCAGTATTTT. The complete variable domain, with remaining parts taken from reference TRBV2 and TRBJ2-3, reads EPEVTQTPSHQVTQMGQEVILRCVPISNHLYFYWYRQILGQKVEFLVSFYNNEISEKSEIFDDQFSVERPDGSNFTLKIRSTKLEDSAMYFCASNGGTGIGDTQYFGPGTRLTVL.

The chain recombines TRBV4-3 with TRBJ2-3; 9 positions match TRBD2. The CDR3 is 19 amino acids. CDR1 is LGHNA and CDR2 is YSLEER in the germline V gene. Trimming took 4 bases from V and 0 from J; bases not matched to a gene: 14. CDR3 loop: CASSRAKTSGGPSTDTQYF. The DNA of the CDR3 is TGCGCCAGCAGCCGGGCCAAGACTAGCGGAGGGCCTAGCACAGATACGCAGTATTTT.

CDR3 loop: CASSIEGLANEQFF. CDR3 nucleotides: TGTGCCAGTAGTATCGAGGGACTAGCAAATGAGCAGTTCTTC. The chain uses TRBV19 and TRBJ2-1; 9 bases are shared with TRBD2. The CDR3 contains 14 residues. V shed 3 bases, J shed 7 bases, and the junction held 4 bases outside the gene matches. The germline V gene has CDR1 LNHDA and CDR2 SQIVND (reference sequence).

The chain has TRBV19 and TRBJ1-5; D is possibly TRBD1 (6 bases). Germline lookup yields CDR1 LNHDA and CDR2 SQIVND (reference sequence). The CDR3 loop spans 15 amino acids. V gave up 0 bases and J gave up 4 bases, with 10 bases separating them. CDR3 sequence reads: CASSIEGQGNQPQHF. The CDR3 DNA sequence: TGTGCCAGTAGTATAGAGGGGCAGGGGAATCAGCCCCAGCATTTT.

The chain links TRBV3-1 (or the pseudogene TRBV3-2) to TRBJ1-1; 7 nucleotides agree with TRBD1. Losses at the gene ends were 4 bases for V and 4 bases for J; bases not matched to a gene: 9. This CDR3 has 15 amino acids. Germline V lookup: CDR1 LGHDT, CDR2 YNNKEL (reference sequence). The CDR3 reads CASSLKGAVGTEAFF. For the CDR3, the DNA is TGTGCCAGCAGCCTAAAGGGGGCAGTTGGCACTGAAGCTTTCTTT.

This clone was recorded a few times. The chain joins TRBV10-1 to TRBJ1-2; TRBD1 matches at 7 bases. V dropped 6 bases and J dropped 0; count of bases not matched to a gene: 10. Germline V gene data show CDR1 as WNHNN and CDR2 as SYGVQD (reference sequence). The CDR3 has 16 amino acids. In DNA, the CDR3 is TGCGCCAGCAGGACGATGGACAGGCCGTCTAACTATGGCTACACCTTC. This sequence encodes CASRTMDRPSNYGYTF.

This chain joins TRBV7-2 and TRBJ1-1, with a weak D call TRBD1 (6 bases). The CDR3 has 15 amino acids. Germline CDR1 SGHTA, CDR2 FQGNSA. Trimming took 4 bases from V and 3 from J, leaving 15 bases between them. This CDR3 is CASSSQAGAHTEAFF. CDR3 sequence (DNA): TGTGCCAGCAGCTCCCAGGCAGGGGCCCACACTGAAGCTTTCTTT.

This clone has only one observation. The rearrangement joins TRBV4-1 to TRBJ1-2, with 7 bases that match TRBD1. Germline CDR1 is MGHRA and CDR2 is YSYEKL. This CDR3 contains 16 residues. V was pared by 4 bases and J by 3 bases, with 11 bases of the junction left unmatched. The CDR3 DNA follows: TGCGCCAGCAGCCGAATTTCAGGGGGTCAGGACTATGGCTACACCTTC. This encodes CASSRISGGQDYGYTF.

This clone was seen just once. Distinct nucleotide sequences in the sample also encode this CDR3. The chain joins TRBV5-1 to TRBJ1-6; 9 bases map to TRBD1. CDR1 is SGHRS, CDR2 YFSETQ, per germline. This CDR3 has 14 residues. The V gene end was trimmed by 3 bases and the J gene end by 7 bases; junction bases not matched to a gene: 2. In nucleotides, the CDR3 is TGCGCCAGCAGCTCCGGACAGGGGAATTCACCCCTCCACTTT. This gives the protein CASSSGQGNSPLHF.

This clone came up a few times. This chain joins TRBV6-2 or TRBV6-3 and TRBJ2-3; unclear D gene. CDR3 length: 11 amino acids. Germline V gene lookup returns CDR1 MNHEY and CDR2 SVGEGT. V lost 2 bases and J lost 6, with 3 bases in between. The CDR3 here is CASSYLDTQYF. As DNA, the CDR3 is TGTGCCAGCAGTTACCTCGATACGCAGTATTTT.

J is TRBJ2-1 and V is TRBV19; D might be TRBD1 (5 bases). CDR1 LNHDA and CDR2 SQIVND come from the germline V gene (reference sequence). V was shortened by 5 bases and J by 1 base, with 12 bases between the two germline ends. There are 15 residues in the CDR3. The CDR3 nucleotides are TGTGCCAGTAGTCCAGGGCTCCTGTCCTACAATGAGCAGTTCTTC. Protein: CASSPGLLSYNEQFF.

The gene calls are TRBV6-2 or TRBV6-3 and TRBJ1-5; TRBD1 aligns across 8 bases. Germline V gene sequence: CDR1 MNHEY, CDR2 SVGEGT. The CDR3 loop spans 20 amino acids. V was pared by 2 bases and J by 3 bases, with 18 bases of the junction left unmatched. The CDR3 region is CASSYRSVSGQGAFNQPQHF. In DNA form, the CDR3 reads TGTGCCAGCAGTTACCGTTCCGTTTCGGGGCAGGGGGCGTTCAATCAGCCCCAGCATTTT.

The rearrangement uses TRBV7-9 and TRBJ1-5; D is unresolved. Germline assignment: CDR1 SEHNR and CDR2 FQNEAQ (reference sequence). The V end lost 4 bases, the J end lost 7 bases, and 8 bases lay between the germline ends. CDR3 length equals 12 residues. The CDR3 nucleotides read TGTGCCAGCAGCTCGGACTTGCAGCCCCAGCATTTT. Its translation is CASSSDLQPQHF.

The chain joins TRBV29-1 to TRBJ2-1; D perhaps matches TRBD2 (5 bases). Trimming removed 7 bases at V and 0 bases at J, with 16 bases between. The CDR3 length is 15 residues. The germline CDR1 and CDR2 sequences are SQVTM and ANQGSEA. The DNA for the CDR3 is TGCAGCGCTACAACTAGGAGCGGCTCCTACAATGAGCAGTTCTTC. Translation gives CSATTRSGSYNEQFF.

The chain recombines TRBV4-2 with TRBJ1-1; possible D gene TRBD1, 5 bases. Trimming left V 4 bases short and J 3 bases short, with 15 bases between. This CDR3 contains 15 residues. CDR1 is LGHNA and CDR2 is YNFKEQ in the germline V gene. CDR3 sequence (DNA): TGTGCCAGCAGCCCCGCGGGAGAAGGGGACACTGAAGCTTTCTTT. The encoded protein is CASSPAGEGDTEAFF.

The chain links TRBV5-1 to TRBJ2-1; 13 nucleotides line up with TRBD2. The ends lost 4 bases at V and 7 bases at J; junction bases unmatched: 8. Germline values: CDR1 SGHRS, CDR2 YFSETQ. The CDR3 spans 16 residues. CDR3 coding DNA: TGCGCCAGCAGCCCCAGGACTAGCGGGAGTGGTAATGAGCAGTTCTTC. Translated: CASSPRTSGSGNEQFF.

The rearrangement uses TRBV7-3 and TRBJ1-6; TRBD1 matches at 7 bases. CDR1 and CDR2 (germline): SGHTA, FQGTGA. There are 16 residues in the CDR3. V was pared by 1 base and J by 10 bases, with 10 bases of the junction left unmatched. CDR3 residues: CASSLNAPGTASPLHF. CDR3 in DNA: TGTGCCAGCAGCTTAAATGCCCCCGGGACAGCCTCACCCCTCCACTTT.

The rearrangement links TRBV18 to TRBJ1-3; D perhaps matches TRBD1 (6 bases). V lost 2 bases, J lost 4 bases, and 12 bases lay in between. Germline V gives CDR1 KGHSH, CDR2 LQKENI. The length of the CDR3 is 15 residues. CDR3: CASSPDRSSGNTIYF. CDR3 sequence (DNA): TGTGCCAGCTCACCAGACAGGAGCTCCGGAAACACCATATATTTT.

V and J are TRBV6-2 or TRBV6-3 and TRBJ2-3; D uncertain. The germline CDR1 and CDR2 sequences are MNHEY and SVGEGT. The CDR3 covers 15 residues. Trimming took 2 bases from V and 1 from J, leaving 10 bases between them. This CDR3 reads CASSYGLAGTDTQYF. CDR3 in DNA: TGTGCCAGCAGTTACGGGTTAGCCGGCACAGATACGCAGTATTTT.

This chain connects TRBV5-1 to TRBJ2-5; 12 nucleotides match TRBD2. The ends lost 4 bases at V and 5 bases at J; junction bases unmatched: 6. There are 15 residues in the CDR3. Germline loops: CDR1 SGHRS, CDR2 YFSETQ. CDR3 sequence: CASSRGTSGWETQYF. DNA of the CDR3: TGCGCCAGCAGCCGCGGGACTAGCGGGTGGGAGACCCAGTACTTC.

The J gene is TRBJ2-3, the V gene TRBV30; 9 nucleotides match TRBD1. The CDR3 spans 18 residues. The ends lost 0 bases at V and 2 bases at J; junction bases unmatched: 12. CDR1 and CDR2 (germline): GTSNPN, SVGIG (reference sequence). The CDR3 loop reads CAWSVRLRGTGLTDTQYF. DNA for the CDR3: TGTGCCTGGAGTGTACGGCTCCGTGGGACAGGGCTCACAGATACGCAGTATTTT.

This chain joins TRBV19 and TRBJ1-6; tentatively, D is TRBD1 (5 bases). The CDR3 is 15 residues long. V was clipped by 6 bases and J by 5 bases, with 14 bases between them. Per germline, CDR1 LNHDA and CDR2 SQIVND (reference sequence). CDR3 DNA: TGTGCCAGTAGCTTGGGAGGACAAAATAATTCACCCCTCCACTTT. It yields the protein CASSLGGQNNSPLHF.

V is TRBV7-3 and J is TRBJ2-2; 12 bases align to TRBD2. J lost 3 bases, V lost 3 bases, and 2 bases had no gene match. Germline lookup yields CDR1 SGHTA and CDR2 FQGTGA. This CDR3 spans 16 amino acids. The CDR3 sequence: CASSLTSGGYTGELFF. The DNA for the CDR3 is TGTGCCAGCAGCTTGACTAGCGGGGGTTACACCGGGGAGCTGTTTTTT.

This chain links TRBV2 with TRBJ2-7, with 11 bases lining up with TRBD2. Germline V gene data show CDR1 as SNHLY and CDR2 as FYNNEI. The V gene end was trimmed by 5 bases and the J gene end by 5 bases; junction bases not matched to a gene: 8. The CDR3 sequence is 15 residues long. The chain's CDR3 is CASSSSLAGVNEQYF. As DNA, the CDR3 is TGTGCCAGCAGTTCTTCACTAGCGGGAGTCAACGAGCAGTACTTC.

In this sample, this clone turned up once. This sequence joins TRBV6-2 or TRBV6-3 and TRBJ1-2, with TRBD1 matching 7 bases. The CDR3 sequence is 16 residues long. Per germline, CDR1 MNHEY and CDR2 SVGEGT. V was pared by 4 bases and J by 1 base, with 9 bases of the junction left unmatched. The CDR3 bases are TGTGCCAGCAGTTCGGGGACAGCGAGATTTAACTATGGCTACACCTTC. Protein product: CASSSGTARFNYGYTF.

The chain couples TRBV11-2 to TRBJ2-3; 7 bases are shared with TRBD2. With V trimmed by 6 bases and J by 0 bases, 6 bases remained unmatched. This CDR3 has 15 residues. Germline V lookup: CDR1 SGHAT, CDR2 FQNNGV. The DNA for the CDR3 is TGTGCCAGCAGACCGAGCGGGACTAGCACAGATACGCAGTATTTT. Translation gives CASRPSGTSTDTQYF.

The CDR3 DNA follows: TGTGCCAGCTCACCCCGGACGGCTAGCGGGAGTGTCTCCTACAATGAGCAGTTCTTC. This gives the protein CASSPRTASGSVSYNEQFF. The chain employs TRBV18 and TRBJ2-1; 10 nucleotides agree with TRBD2. The germline gives CDR1 KGHSH, CDR2 LQKENI. V was pared by 3 bases and J by 0 bases, with 11 bases of the junction left unmatched. The CDR3 contains 19 residues. Combining the CDR3 with reference TRBV18 and TRBJ2-1 gives the whole variable domain NAGVMQNPRHLVRRRGQEARLRCSPMKGHSHVYWYRQLPEEGLKFMVYLQKENIIDESGMPKERFSAEFPKEGPSILRIQQVVRGDSAAYFCASSPRTASGSVSYNEQFFGPGTRLTVL.